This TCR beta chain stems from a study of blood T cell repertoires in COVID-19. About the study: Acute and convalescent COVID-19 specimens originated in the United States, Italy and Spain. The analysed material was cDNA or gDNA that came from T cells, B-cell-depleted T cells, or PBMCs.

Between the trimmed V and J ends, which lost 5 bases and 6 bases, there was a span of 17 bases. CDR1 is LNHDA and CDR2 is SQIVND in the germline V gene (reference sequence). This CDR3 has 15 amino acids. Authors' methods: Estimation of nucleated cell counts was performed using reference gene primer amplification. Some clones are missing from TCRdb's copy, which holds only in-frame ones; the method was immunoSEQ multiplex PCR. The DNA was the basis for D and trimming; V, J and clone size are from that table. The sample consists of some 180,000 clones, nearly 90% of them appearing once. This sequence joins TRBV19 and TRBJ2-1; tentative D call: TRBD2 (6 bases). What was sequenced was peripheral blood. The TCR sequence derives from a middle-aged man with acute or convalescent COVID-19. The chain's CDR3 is CASSLRALGGNEQFF. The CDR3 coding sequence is TGTGCCAGTAGTCTTCGGGCCCTGGGGGGCAATGAGCAGTTCTTC.